The present entry profiles one T cell receptor beta chain with its context. At one of its ends the junction is not consistent with the germline gene, which may arise from a read error. The germline CDR1 and CDR2 sequences are SGHAT and FQNNGV. The CDR3 consists of 11 residues. The sample originates from a study of immune evolution from preneoplasia to lung adenocarcinoma. TCRdb's copy holds only in-frame clones and misses some; the assay was immunoSEQ multiplex PCR. Of some 8,000 clones listed, about two thirds were seen once; the top ten hold 10% to 14%. This sequence was found in a donor older than 65 with lung adenocarcinoma. Some clones in this sample may be carry-over from other donors' samples. The sequenced sample was FFPE lung adenocarcinoma in situ tissue. The chain recombines TRBV11-2 with TRBJ1-2; D gene ambiguous. The CDR3 DNA is TGTGCCAGCAGCGAGACAAATTTCCCATCCTTC. This sequence encodes CASSETNFPSF.